This T cell receptor beta chain originates from a study of tumor-infiltrating lymphocytes in primary liver carcinoma. Points from the study as a whole: Tumors reached a significantly greater top-250-clone fraction than blood did (p = 0.039).

The input was 450 to 500 ng total RNA; TCR beta cDNA was made from it with a constant-region primer. Researchers made the TCR beta libraries by running three nested multiplex PCR rounds with slightly modified ARM-PCR. Researchers ran the first two PCR rounds for ten to eleven cycles each with TRBV1-TRBV30 forward primers and a C-beta reverse primer. One entry per CDR3 protein, called by TCRdb with MiXCR from the multiplex PCR reads. Altogether 330,000 or so distinct CDR3 sequences are present, about two thirds being singletons, with the ten largest covering about 6.1%. Germline DNA was also extracted, with blood RNA taken from unsorted whole blood. The CDR3 totals 15 residues. Germline CDR1 is MDHEN and CDR2 is SYDVKM. The V gene lost 5 bases and the J gene lost 10 bases, with 18 bases spanning the gap. Concerning this clonotype itself: Its cognate antigen is unknown.

The sample comprised peripheral blood. The TCR was taken from a man aged 35 to 55 with primary liver carcinoma and hepatitis B virus infection. The gene calls are TRBV28 and TRBJ1-6; D ambiguous. The CDR3 here is CASSTMAGERSPLHF. The CDR3 DNA sequence: TGTGCCAGCAGTACCATGGCGGGAGAAAGGTCACCCCTCCACTTT.